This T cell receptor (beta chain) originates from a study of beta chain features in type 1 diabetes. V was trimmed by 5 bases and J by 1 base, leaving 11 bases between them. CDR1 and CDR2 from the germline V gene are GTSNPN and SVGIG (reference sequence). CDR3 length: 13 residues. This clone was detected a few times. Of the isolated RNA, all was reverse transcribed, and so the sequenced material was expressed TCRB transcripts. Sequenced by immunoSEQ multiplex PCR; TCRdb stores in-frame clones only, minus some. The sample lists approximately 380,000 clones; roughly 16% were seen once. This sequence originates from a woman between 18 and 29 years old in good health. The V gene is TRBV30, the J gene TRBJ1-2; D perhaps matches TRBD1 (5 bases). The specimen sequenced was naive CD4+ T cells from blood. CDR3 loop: CAWGGGGNYGYTF. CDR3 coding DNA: TGTGCCTGGGGCGGGGGGGGTAACTATGGCTACACCTTC.